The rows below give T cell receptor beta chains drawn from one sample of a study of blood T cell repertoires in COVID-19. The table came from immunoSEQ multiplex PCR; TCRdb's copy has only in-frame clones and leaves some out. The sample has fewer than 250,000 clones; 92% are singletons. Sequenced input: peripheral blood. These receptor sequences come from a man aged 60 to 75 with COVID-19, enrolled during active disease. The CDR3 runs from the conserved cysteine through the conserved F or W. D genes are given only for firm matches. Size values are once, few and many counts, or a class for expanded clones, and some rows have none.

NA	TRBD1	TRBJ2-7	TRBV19	TGTGCCAGTAGTTTCAGGACAGGGGACGAGCAGTACTTC	CASSFRTGDEQYF
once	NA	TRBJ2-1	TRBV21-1	TGTGCCAGCAGCAAAGTCCAACGGGAGGGCTCTGGGAATGAGCAGTTCTTC	CASSKVQREGSGNEQFF
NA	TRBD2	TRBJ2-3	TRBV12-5	TGTGCTAGTGGTTTGGTACGGGCTAGCGGGGGGAGCACAGATACGCAGTATTTT	CASGLVRASGGSTDTQYF
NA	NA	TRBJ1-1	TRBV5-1	TGCGCCAGCAGCCCCTTAGGGGTTGGCACTGAAGCTTTCTTT	CASSPLGVGTEAFF
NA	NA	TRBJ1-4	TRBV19	TGTGCCAGTAGCTTACAGGCCTCTAATGAAAAACTGTTTTTT	CASSLQASNEKLFF
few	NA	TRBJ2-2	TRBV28	TGTGCCAGCAGTTTCGCTAGCAACACCGGGGAGCTGTTTTTT	CASSFASNTGELFF
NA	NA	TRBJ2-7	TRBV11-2	TGTGCCAGCAGCTTAGACTACAGCTCCTACGAGCAGTACTTC	CASSLDYSSYEQYF
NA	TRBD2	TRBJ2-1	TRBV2	TGTGCCAGCACCTCACTAGCGGGGGCCTCCAATGAGCAGTTCTTC	CASTSLAGASNEQFF
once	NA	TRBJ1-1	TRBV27	TGTGCCAGCAGCGGACAGCTGAACACTGAAGCTTTCTTT	CASSGQLNTEAFF
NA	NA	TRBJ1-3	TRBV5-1	TGCGCCAGCAGCTTAGAGACTACTGCTCCTGGAAACACCATATATTTT	CASSLETTAPGNTIYF
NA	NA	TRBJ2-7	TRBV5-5	TGTGCCAGCAGCTTGGTCCTATCCGAGCAGTACTTC	CASSLVLSEQYF
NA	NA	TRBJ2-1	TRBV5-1	TGCGCCAGCAGTCCAACGATGGGGGGGCAGTTCTTC	CASSPTMGGQFF
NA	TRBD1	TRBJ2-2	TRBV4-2	TGTGCCAGCAGCCAAGATAGGGGACAGTTCGGGGAGCTGTTTTTT	CASSQDRGQFGELFF
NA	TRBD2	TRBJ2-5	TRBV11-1	TGTGCCAGCAGCTTAGAACTAGCGGGAGGGGAGACCCAGTACTTC	CASSLELAGGETQYF
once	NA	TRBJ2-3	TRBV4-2	TGTGCCAGCAGCCAAGGTGTTTGGGAGCGGGGCACAGATACGCAGTATTTT	CASSQGVWERGTDTQYF
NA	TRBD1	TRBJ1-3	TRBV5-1	TGCGCCAGCAGCTTGCGCCCGGGACAGAGCTCTGGAAACACCATATATTTT	CASSLRPGQSSGNTIYF
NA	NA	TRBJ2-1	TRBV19	TGTGCCAGTATCAGCGGGCAGGGCTTTGATGAGCAGTTCTTC	CASISGQGFDEQFF
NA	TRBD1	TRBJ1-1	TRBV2	TGTGCCAGCAGTGGGACAGGCTCGCGGGCCACTGAAGCTTTCTTT	CASSGTGSRATEAFF
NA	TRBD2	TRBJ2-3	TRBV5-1	TGCGCCAGCAGCCGAGGTGGGCTAGCGGGGACCACAGATACGCAGTATTTT	CASSRGGLAGTTDTQYF
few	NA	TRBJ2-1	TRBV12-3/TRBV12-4	TGTGCCAGCAGTTTGGTCAGTAATGAGCAGTTCTTC	CASSLVSNEQFF
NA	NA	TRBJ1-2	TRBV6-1	TGTGCCAGCAGTGAAGGTTGGAGGGAGTATGGCTACACCTTC	CASSEGWREYGYTF
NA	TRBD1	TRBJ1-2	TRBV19	TGTGCCAGTAGTACGACAGGGGGCAACTATGGCTACACCTTC	CASSTTGGNYGYTF